The 13 T cell receptor beta chains below were found in one sample sequenced in a study of T-cell reconstitution after alpha-beta-depleted transplantation in children. No antigen has been identified for these receptors. A library of TCRbeta sequences, prepared with unique molecular identifiers, was generated. TCRdb fed the PCR reads into MiXCR, producing one record per CDR3 protein. The sample lists about 300,000 distinct CDR3 sequences; just over 7.5% were seen once. Overall study results and limits: T-cell counts and diversity were attributed mostly to newly produced T cells one year after transplant.

Source: peripheral blood, taken 360 days after TCRalphabeta/CD19-depleted stem cell transplant. The origin of the receptors is a female patient between 2 and 15 years old who had a stem cell transplant for Fanconi anemia, so the T cells may come from the graft donor.

This clonotype was detected ten times or more. The chain couples TRBV20-1 to TRBJ2-1; 7 nucleotides agree with TRBD1. Per the germline V gene, CDR1 is DFQATT and CDR2 is SNEGSKA (reference sequence). The CDR3 runs to 15 residues. The J segment lost 5 bases and the V segment lost 6 bases, leaving 13 bases of the junction unmatched. The CDR3 DNA follows: TGCAGTGCCAGCCCTCTACAGGGGACGGACAATGAGCAGTTCTTC. Its protein is CSASPLQGTDNEQFF.

This clonotype was seen a few times. The V and J genes are TRBV7-2 and TRBJ2-7; weak D call: TRBD2 (5 bases). The V end lost 1 base, the J end lost 7 bases, and 20 bases lay between the germline ends. Germline V CDR1 and CDR2: SGHTA, FQGNSA. The CDR3 is made up of 16 amino acids. The chain's CDR3 is CASSLDQFASRGEQYF. The CDR3 DNA reads TGTGCCAGCAGCTTAGACCAGTTCGCATCTCGGGGAGAGCAGTACTTC.

This clonotype was picked up many times. The V and J genes are TRBV29-1 and TRBJ1-2; D call uncertain. The V gene's germline CDR1 is SQVTM and CDR2 ANQGSEA. V lost 6 bases, J lost 5 bases, and 22 bases lay in between. The CDR3 covers 15 residues. This chain's CDR3 is CSVHGRVQRLYGYTF. DNA for the CDR3: TGCAGCGTCCATGGACGGGTCCAAAGGCTTTATGGCTACACCTTC.

In this sample, this clonotype turned up many times. V and J are TRBV6-2 or TRBV6-3 and TRBJ2-1, with TRBD2 as a possible D gene (5 bases). The CDR3 has 13 amino acids. Germline assignment: CDR1 MNHEY and CDR2 SVGEGT. Trimming took off 7 bases at V and 6 bases at J, with 13 bases between the two ends. In DNA, the CDR3 is TGTGCCAGCATGAGCGGAATAGGCAATGAGCAGTTCTTC. It specifies CASMSGIGNEQFF.

This clonotype was found many times. The chain uses TRBV24-1 and TRBJ2-2; 10 positions match TRBD1. The germline V gene has CDR1 KGHDR and CDR2 SFDVKD. CDR3 length: 16 residues. The V segment lost 4 bases and the J segment 5 bases; nucleotides outside the gene matches: 6. The CDR3 loop reads CATSERQGAWTGELFF. CDR3 nucleotide sequence: TGTGCCACCAGTGAACGACAGGGGGCTTGGACCGGGGAGCTGTTTTTT.

In the case of this clonotype: One end of the junction is discordant with germline, which a read error may explain. The chain carries TRBV7-3 and TRBJ1-6, with TRBD1 matching over 9 bases. Germline assignment: CDR1 SGHTA and CDR2 FQGTGA. This CDR3 is 14 amino acids long. The CDR3 loop reads CASSRDRDASSLHF. In DNA, the CDR3 is TGTGCCAGCAGTCGGGACAGGGATGCTTCATCCCTCCACTTT. The variable domain in full, completed from reference TRBV7-3 and TRBJ1-6, reads GAGVSQTPSNKVTEKGKYVELRCDPISGHTALYWYRQSLGQGPEFLIYFQGTGAADDSGLPNDRFFAVRPEGSVSTLKIQRTERGDSAVYLCASSRDRDASSLHFGNGTRLTVT.

This clonotype occurred many times. The chain links TRBV12-3 or TRBV12-4 to TRBJ2-1; TRBD2 aligns across 9 bases. Trimming took 7 bases from V and 9 from J; bases not matched to a gene: 13. The CDR3 spans 15 residues. The CDR3 DNA sequence: TGTGCCAGCAATTCCCTAGGGGGACTAGCAAGTGAGCAGTTCTTC. Encoded protein: CASNSLGGLASEQFF.

The sample holds many counts of this clonotype. The chain uses TRBV28 and TRBJ2-5; unclear D gene. The germline gives CDR1 MDHEN, CDR2 SYDVKM. The CDR3 runs to 14 residues. V gave up 5 bases and J gave up 5 bases, with 15 bases separating them. CDR3 DNA: TGTGCCAGCAGTCCTCCCAGAGGATGGGAGACCCAGTACTTC. Residues: CASSPPRGWETQYF.

The chain combines TRBV3-1 with TRBJ2-3; D may correspond to TRBD1 or TRBD2 (5 bases each). The CDR3 contains 15 residues. Germline assignment: CDR1 LGHDT and CDR2 YNNKEL (reference sequence). With 2 bases removed from V and 2 bases from J, the gap between germline ends came to 11 bases. CDR3 in amino acids: CASSQWDPYTDTQYF. For the CDR3, the DNA is TGTGCCAGCAGCCAATGGGACCCCTACACAGATACGCAGTATTTT.

This clonotype was seen a few times. This sequence joins TRBV4-3 and TRBJ1-4, with TRBD1 as a possible D gene (5 bases). This CDR3 spans 15 amino acids. The V end lost 0 bases, the J end lost 7 bases, and 12 bases lay between the germline ends. Germline CDR1 and CDR2: LGHNA and YSLEER. As DNA, the CDR3 is TGCGCCAGCAGCCAAGATCAGGGTCGGCCTGAAAAACTGTTTTTT. As protein: CASSQDQGRPEKLFF.

The chain uses TRBV4-2 and TRBJ2-3; D unresolved. The CDR3 is 17 amino acids. With 10 bases removed from V and 1 base from J, the gap between germline ends came to 24 bases. Germline V gives CDR1 LGHNA, CDR2 YNFKEQ. The CDR3 sequence is CAMGPRLLRCGTDTQYF. Here the CDR3 DNA reads TGTGCCATGGGCCCCCGGCTCCTGCGTTGTGGCACAGATACGCAGTATTTT.

This clonotype was counted ten times or more. This sequence joins TRBV20-1 and TRBJ1-1; 9 bases map to TRBD1. The trim removed 7 bases at V and 4 bases at J, leaving 7 bases unmatched. The CDR3 totals 13 residues. CDR1 is DFQATT, CDR2 SNEGSKA, per germline (reference sequence). CDR3 coding DNA: TGCAGTGTTCTTATGGGACAGGGCACTGAAGCTTTCTTT. Protein: CSVLMGQGTEAFF.

This clonotype was found many times. The V gene is TRBV20-1, the J gene TRBJ2-2, with 8 bases lining up with TRBD2. From germline, CDR1 is DFQATT and CDR2 SNEGSKA (reference sequence). The V gene end was trimmed by 7 bases and the J gene end by 0 bases; junction bases not matched to a gene: 10. This CDR3 region has 16 residues. The CDR3: CSVLRKLAANTGELFF. The CDR3 nucleotides are TGCAGTGTGCTAAGGAAACTAGCGGCGAACACCGGGGAGCTGTTTTTT.